What follows is one T cell receptor beta chain and its context. The antigen is undetermined. Treatment: oral pan-JAK inhibitor, 5-10 mg twice daily. Germline V CDR1 and CDR2: SGHRS, YFSETQ. V was cut by 4 bases and J by 5 bases, with 15 bases left in between. The CDR3 has 15 amino acids. Following RNA extraction, reverse transcription yielded cDNA that acted as the sequencing template. Sequencing used immunoSEQ multiplex PCR; TCRdb keeps in-frame clones, though not all of them. The table records about 190,000 clones, about 60% of them present only once. This entry belongs to a study of CD8+ T cells in alopecia areata. Study details: For the treated group, dosing was oral tofacitinib at 5 to 10 mg twice daily. The share of scalp area affected provided the severity score for treated patients.

Whole-study results and caveats: Many of the expanded lesional clones endured in scalp and blood while on tofacitinib.

The chain is built from TRBV5-1 and TRBJ2-2, with D uncertain. Sequencing used CD4+ T cells sorted from blood, obtained at week 4, from a patient treated with tofacitinib. The receptor comes from a human donor with alopecia areata. The CDR3, as DNA: TGCGCCAGCAGCGGTTCGAACTTAGCTACCGGGGAGCTGTTTTTT. Protein product: CASSGSNLATGELFF.